The 16 T cell receptor beta chains presented below share a single source sample, sequenced in a study of T cells in Graves' hyperthyroidism and ophthalmopathy. RNA transcripts were the template for amplifying TCR beta CDR3 regions. Primed by the HTBI set, a first-round RT-PCR was run on the TCR CDR3. TCRdb recomputed calls from the multiplex PCR reads with MiXCR, one row per CDR3 protein. The table has over 500,000 distinct CDR3 sequences, around 15% seen once. Sequenced: blood. These TCRs come from a woman in her 40s with Graves' hyperthyroidism.

There are a few counts of this clonotype. The chain combines TRBV7-2 with TRBJ2-3; the match to TRBD2 covers 9 bases. CDR3 length equals 15 residues. Losses at the gene ends were 0 bases for V and 5 bases for J; bases not matched to a gene: 3. The germline gives CDR1 SGHTA, CDR2 FQGNSA. The DNA of the CDR3 is TGTGCCAGCAGCTTAGCTCTAGCGGGACTAGATACGCAGTATTTT. Translation: CASSLALAGLDTQYF.

This clonotype came up many times. This chain links TRBV30 with TRBJ1-2, with 10 bases lining up with TRBD1. Germline values: CDR1 GTSNPN, CDR2 SVGIG (reference sequence). Losses at the gene ends were 4 bases for V and 8 bases for J; bases not matched to a gene: 7. This CDR3 has 13 amino acids. The CDR3 protein is CAWMRQGADGYTF. CDR3 sequence (DNA): TGTGCCTGGATGAGACAGGGGGCGGACGGCTACACCTTC. Variable domain in full (rest from reference TRBV30 and TRBJ1-2): SQTIHQWPATLVQPVGSPLSLECTVEGTSNPNLYWYRQAAGRGLQLLFYSVGIGQISSEVPQNLSASRPQDRQFILSSKKLLLSDSGFYLCAWMRQGADGYTFGSGTRLTVV.

Concerning this clonotype itself: A much larger clonotype is one base distant, so this may be a read error. The chain recombines TRBV2 with TRBJ1-5; TRBD1 aligns across 7 bases. CDR3 length: 18 amino acids. Germline values: CDR1 SNHLY, CDR2 FYNNEI. The V gene end was trimmed by 5 bases and the J gene end by 0 bases; junction bases not matched to a gene: 13. The CDR3 DNA reads TGTGCCAGCAGTATGACGTCGACAGGGCCTTATAGCAATCAGCCCCAGCATTTT. This gives the protein CASSMTSTGPYSNQPQHF.

The sample holds many counts of this clonotype. The V gene is TRBV11-2, the J gene TRBJ2-1, with TRBD1 matching 10 bases. There are 15 residues in the CDR3. CDR1 and CDR2 (germline): SGHAT, FQNNGV. With 5 bases clipped from V and 4 bases from J, the junction kept 5 bases outside the gene matches. DNA for the CDR3: TGTGCCAGCAGCCGCGACAGGGGGCCGTACAATGAGCAGTTCTTC. Amino acids: CASSRDRGPYNEQFF. The variable domain in full, with the rest retrieved from reference TRBV11-2 and TRBJ2-1, is EAGVAQSPRYKIIEKRQSVAFWCNPISGHATLYWYQQILGQGPKLLIQFQNNGVVDDSQLPKDRFSAERLKGVDSTLKIQPAKLEDSAVYLCASSRDRGPYNEQFFGPGTRLTVL.

This clonotype was found many times. The chain joins TRBV7-3 to TRBJ2-3, with 12 nucleotides matching TRBD2. Germline CDR1 reads SGHTA; CDR2 reads FQGTGA. V dropped 1 base and J dropped 0; count of bases not matched to a gene: 5. The CDR3 sequence is 18 residues long. The CDR3 bases are TGTGCCAGCAGCTTAAGGGGACTAGCGGGCCTGAGCACAGATACGCAGTATTTT. It is translated as CASSLRGLAGLSTDTQYF. The whole variable domain, filled in from reference TRBV7-3 and TRBJ2-3, reads GAGVSQTPSNKVTEKGKYVELRCDPISGHTALYWYRQSLGQGPEFLIYFQGTGAADDSGLPNDRFFAVRPEGSVSTLKIQRTERGDSAVYLCASSLRGLAGLSTDTQYFGPGTRLTVL.

This clonotype was recorded at least ten times. The rearrangement uses TRBV6-2 or TRBV6-3 and TRBJ1-2, with TRBD1 identical over 9 bases. Trimming took 2 bases from V and 1 from J; bases not matched to a gene: 14. Germline CDR1 is MNHEY and CDR2 is SVGEGT. This CDR3 spans 19 amino acids. CDR3 protein: CASSYEGQGRPHSNYGYTF. The CDR3 nucleotides are TGTGCCAGCAGTTACGAAGGACAGGGGCGACCTCACAGTAACTATGGCTACACCTTC.

This clonotype was counted between two and nine times. The chain recombines TRBV2 with TRBJ2-5, with TRBD1 identical over 7 bases. The CDR3 length is 15 residues. The germline V gene has CDR1 SNHLY and CDR2 FYNNEI. V lost 4 bases, J lost 5 bases, and 10 bases stayed unmatched. Written as DNA, the CDR3 is TGTGCCAGCAGTGTGGACAGGCGGGTAGGGGAGACCCAGTACTTC. This sequence encodes CASSVDRRVGETQYF.

This clonotype was found many times. The rearrangement links TRBV3-1 to TRBJ1-3; no clear D. Trimming removed 2 bases at V and 4 bases at J, with 9 bases between. The CDR3 sequence is 14 residues long. The germline V gene encodes CDR1 LGHDT and CDR2 YNNKEL (reference sequence). CDR3 sequence reads: CASSQPQPGNTIYF. As DNA, the CDR3 is TGTGCCAGCAGCCAACCGCAGCCAGGAAACACCATATATTTT.

This clonotype was found many times. This sequence joins TRBV7-9 and TRBJ2-1; D is unclear. Germline assignment: CDR1 SEHNR and CDR2 FQNEAQ (reference sequence). This CDR3 has 11 residues. The V end lost 2 bases, the J end lost 13 bases, and 9 bases lay between the germline ends. The DNA of the CDR3 is TGTGCCAGCAGCTTAAACGAGGACCAGTTCTTC. Its protein product is CASSLNEDQFF.

This clonotype was detected many times. The chain combines TRBV20-1 with TRBJ1-6; D perhaps matches TRBD1 (5 bases). CDR3 length equals 15 residues. The germline V and J ends were trimmed by 0 bases and 9 bases, with 15 bases remaining between them. Germline lookup yields CDR1 DFQATT and CDR2 SNEGSKA (reference sequence). Written as DNA, the CDR3 is TGCAGTGCTAGAGATACGGGGCAGGGCGGTTCACCCCTCCACTTT. Translating gives CSARDTGQGGSPLHF.

This clonotype was counted between two and nine times. This chain's CDR3 is CASPSSGCEGPDQYF. CDR3 DNA sequence: TGTGCCAGTCCCTCATCCGGTTGCGAGGGACCGGACCAGTACTTC. V usage is TRBV19 and J usage is TRBJ2-5; either TRBD1 or TRBD2 may supply D (5 bases each). CDR3 size: 15 residues. CDR1 and CDR2 from the germline V gene are LNHDA and SQIVND (reference sequence). V dropped 8 bases and J dropped 10 bases, with 26 bases sitting between them.

In its sample, this clonotype was seen many times. This chain links TRBV20-1 with TRBJ2-1, with D perhaps matching TRBD2 (6 bases). The CDR3 has 11 residues. V was shortened by 1 base and J by 8 bases, with 6 bases between the two germline ends. Germline V gene data show CDR1 as DFQATT and CDR2 as SNEGSKA (reference sequence). This CDR3 is CSARAGDEQFF. The CDR3 DNA is TGCAGTGCTAGAGCGGGAGATGAGCAGTTCTTC.

V gene TRBV12-3 or TRBV12-4 combines with J gene TRBJ2-2; a weak D match, TRBD2 (6 bases). This CDR3 comprises 16 residues. With 7 bases removed from V and 2 bases from J, the gap between germline ends came to 17 bases. The CDR3 here is CASTRGTAPNTGELFF. The CDR3 DNA reads as TGTGCCAGCACCCGGGGGACGGCTCCTAACACCGGGGAGCTGTTTTTT.

This clonotype occurred a few times. This rearrangement joins TRBV6-1 to TRBJ2-2; D is possibly TRBD2 (6 bases). Germline assignment: CDR1 MNHNS and CDR2 SASEGT. There are 14 residues in the CDR3. V lost 2 bases and J 7 bases, leaving 11 bases between the germline ends. The chain's CDR3 is CASSEIRGSGELFF. The CDR3, as DNA: TGTGCCAGCAGTGAAATTCGGGGGAGCGGGGAGCTGTTTTTT.

This clonotype turned up a few times. V gene TRBV19 combines with J gene TRBJ2-6; D not certain. Germline CDR1 LNHDA, CDR2 SQIVND (reference sequence). V lost 5 bases, J lost 0 bases, and 17 bases lay in between. The CDR3 runs to 18 residues. Here the CDR3 reads CASSFFSGPNSGANVLTF. CDR3 coding DNA: TGTGCCAGTAGTTTTTTCTCCGGACCGAACTCTGGGGCCAACGTCCTGACTTTC.

This clonotype was counted many times. The chain couples TRBV3-1 to TRBJ1-2; 7 bases agree with TRBD1. The germline gives CDR1 LGHDT, CDR2 YNNKEL (reference sequence). V lost 3 bases to trimming and J lost 5 bases; unmatched junction nucleotides: 15. CDR3 length: 17 amino acids. CDR3 region: CASSHQGVIDREYGYTF. CDR3 bases: TGTGCCAGCAGCCACCAGGGGGTCATCGACAGGGAATATGGCTACACCTTC.